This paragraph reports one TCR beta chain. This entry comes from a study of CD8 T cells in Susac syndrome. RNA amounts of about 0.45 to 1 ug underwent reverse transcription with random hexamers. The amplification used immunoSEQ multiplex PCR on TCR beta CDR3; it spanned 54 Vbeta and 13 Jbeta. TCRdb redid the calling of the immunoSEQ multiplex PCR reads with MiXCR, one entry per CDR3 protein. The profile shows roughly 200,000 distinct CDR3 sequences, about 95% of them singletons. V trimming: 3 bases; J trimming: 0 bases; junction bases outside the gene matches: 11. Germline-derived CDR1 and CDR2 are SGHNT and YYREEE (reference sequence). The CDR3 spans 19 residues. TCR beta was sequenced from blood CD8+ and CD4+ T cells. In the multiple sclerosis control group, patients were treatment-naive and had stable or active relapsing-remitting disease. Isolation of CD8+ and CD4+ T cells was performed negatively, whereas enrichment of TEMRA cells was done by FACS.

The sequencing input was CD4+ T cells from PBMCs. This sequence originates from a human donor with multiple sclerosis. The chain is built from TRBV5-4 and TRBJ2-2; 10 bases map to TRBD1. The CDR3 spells CASSSPPHGTGANTGELFF. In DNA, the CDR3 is TGTGCCAGCAGCTCACCTCCACACGGGACAGGGGCGAACACCGGGGAGCTGTTTTTT. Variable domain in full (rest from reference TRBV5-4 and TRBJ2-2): ETGVTQSPTHLIKTRGQQVTLRCSSQSGHNTVSWYQQALGQGPQFIFQYYREEENGRGNFPPRFSGLQFPNYSSELNVNALELDDSALYLCASSSPPHGTGANTGELFFGEGSRLTVL.